These 3 T cell receptor beta chains came from one sample sequenced in a study of Graves' ophthalmopathy and Graves' hyperthyroidism. Amplifying from RNA transcripts, the study obtained TCR beta CDR3 regions. First-round RT-PCR employed HTBI primers, with a second-round multiplex PCR after it. One entry per CDR3 protein results from TCRdb running MiXCR on the multiplex PCR reads. This repertoire shows about 550,000 distinct CDR3 sequences, approximately 37% found once; its top ten account for about 4.2%. Source material: peripheral blood or thyroid tissue (not recorded which). Every receptor here comes from an adult man with Graves' hyperthyroidism.

At least ten counts were recorded for this clonotype. The genes are TRBV24-1 and TRBJ1-2, with TRBD1 matching 9 bases. Germline V gene lookup returns CDR1 KGHDR and CDR2 SFDVKD. The CDR3 has 16 residues. V shed 4 bases, J shed 4 bases, and the junction held 9 bases outside the gene matches. The CDR3 spells CATSEHTGGRSYGYTF. The CDR3 region has the DNA TGTGCCACCAGTGAACACACAGGGGGCCGAAGCTATGGCTACACCTTC.

The chain recombines TRBV2 with TRBJ1-1; D gene ambiguous. The germline gives CDR1 SNHLY, CDR2 FYNNEI. The CDR3 length is 14 residues. Trimming took 7 bases from V and 0 from J, leaving 12 bases between them. CDR3 DNA sequence: TGTGCCAGCATCCGAGACAACTTGAACACTGAAGCTTTCTTT. Its protein is CASIRDNLNTEAFF.

A few counts support this clonotype. This sequence joins TRBV6-5 and TRBJ2-6, with a weak D call TRBD1 (6 bases). Germline CDR1 is MNHEY and CDR2 is SVGAGI. The V end lost 2 bases, the J end lost 3 bases, and 11 bases lay between the germline ends. The CDR3 is made up of 16 amino acids. The CDR3 DNA is TGTGCCAGCAGTTACCTCACAGGGATTGGGGCCAACGTCCTGACTTTC. This encodes CASSYLTGIGANVLTF.